This TCR beta chain came from a study of T cell repertoires in cytomegalovirus infection. Overall study: Public TCR beta signatures marked donors with CMV infection and the matching HLA.

Study-wide points: The ex vivo response showed dominance by HLA-C-restricted CMV-specific TCR beta clonotypes. Carriage of CMV together with the relevant HLA was identifiable through cumulative public TCR beta family frequency.

Via MiXCR, TCRdb re-called the reads, giving one row per CDR3 protein. The data contain approximately 170,000 distinct CDR3 sequences, roughly 15% of them singletons. With regard to this clonotype: The target antigen is unknown.

This TCR was sampled from a human donor in good health (CMV status not recorded). Some clones in this sample may be carry-over from other donors' samples. Material for sequencing was CD8+ T cells from PBMCs.

The CDR3 here is CASSSKDRYQETQYF. As DNA, the CDR3 is TGTGCCAGCAGCTCGAAGGACAGATACCAAGAGACCCAGTACTTC. The genes are TRBV11-3 and TRBJ2-5; TRBD1 might be the D (6 bases). This CDR3 is 15 amino acids long. V was trimmed by 4 bases and J by 0 bases, leaving 12 bases between them. From germline, CDR1 is SGHNT and CDR2 YENEEA.